This T cell receptor beta chain was identified during a study of T cells after somatic rescue of genetic block. The CDR3 runs to 13 residues. The J segment lost 4 bases and the V segment lost 7 bases, leaving 4 bases of the junction unmatched. The V gene's germline CDR1 is MNHEY and CDR2 SVGAGI. Sequenced by immunoSEQ multiplex PCR; TCRdb stores in-frame clones only, minus some. Seen here are 11,000 or so clones, less than 80% observed once, and the top ten hold approximately 8%. This clonotype was sampled from a boy younger than 18. The chain has TRBV6-5 and TRBJ1-5, with 7 bases aligning to TRBD1. The sample taken for sequencing was peripheral blood mononuclear cells (PBMCs). CDR3 nucleotide sequence: TGTGCCAGCACCACAGGGGCGAATCAGCCCCAGCATTTT. Amino acid sequence: CASTTGANQPQHF.